Sequencing of this T cell receptor (beta chain) was carried out in a study of cytomegalovirus exposure and HLA in healthy donors. Vbeta (60) and Jbeta (13) primers were used in the PCR. Profiling relied on immunoSEQ multiplex PCR, and the TCRdb table lists in-frame clones only, not all of them. Of 80,000 to 95,000 clones listed, 60% to 80% were seen once; the top ten hold roughly 5.5%. The CDR3 is made up of 14 amino acids. CDR1 and CDR2 (germline): LNHDA, SQIVND (reference sequence). The V gene lost 3 bases and the J gene lost 0 bases, with 9 bases spanning the gap. The sequencing input was PBMCs. The chain joins TRBV19 to TRBJ2-7; no reliable D call. The TCR was taken from a female donor in good health and CMV-seronegative. CDR3 sequence (DNA): TGTGCCAGTAGTATGTGGCGGAGCTCCTACGAGCAGTACTTC. This translates into CASSMWRSSYEQYF.